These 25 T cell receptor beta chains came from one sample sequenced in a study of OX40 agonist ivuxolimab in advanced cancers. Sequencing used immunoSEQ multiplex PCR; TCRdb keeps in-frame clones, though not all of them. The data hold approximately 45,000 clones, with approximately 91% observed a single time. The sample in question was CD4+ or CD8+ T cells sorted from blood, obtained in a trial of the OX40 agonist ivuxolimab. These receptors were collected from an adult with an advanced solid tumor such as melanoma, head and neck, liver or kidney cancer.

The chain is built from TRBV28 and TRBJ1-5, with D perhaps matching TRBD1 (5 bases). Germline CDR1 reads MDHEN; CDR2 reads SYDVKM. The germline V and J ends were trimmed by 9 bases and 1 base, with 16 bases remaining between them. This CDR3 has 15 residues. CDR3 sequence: CARTEGRESNQPQHF. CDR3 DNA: TGTGCCAGGACGGAGGGCAGGGAAAGCAATCAGCCCCAGCATTTT.

The CDR3 nucleotides are TGTGCCAGCAGCTTAGGCCCTATATCGAGCGGGAGGTCGGATACGCAGTATTTT. Its protein product is CASSLGPISSGRSDTQYF. The rearrangement uses TRBV7-6 and TRBJ2-3; 9 positions match TRBD2. The CDR3 is 18 residues long. The ends lost 1 base at V and 6 bases at J; junction bases unmatched: 14. CDR1 is SGHVS and CDR2 is FNYEAQ in the germline V gene.

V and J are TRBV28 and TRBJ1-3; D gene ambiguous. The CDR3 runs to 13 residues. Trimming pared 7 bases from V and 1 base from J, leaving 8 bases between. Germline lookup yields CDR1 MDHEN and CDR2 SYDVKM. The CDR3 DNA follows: TGTGCCAGCACGGCTCCGTCTGGAAACACCATATATTTT. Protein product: CASTAPSGNTIYF.

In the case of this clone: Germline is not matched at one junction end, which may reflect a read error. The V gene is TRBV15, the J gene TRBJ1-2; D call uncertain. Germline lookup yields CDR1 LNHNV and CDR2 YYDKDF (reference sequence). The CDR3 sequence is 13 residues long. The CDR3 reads CATSGDTRLGYTF. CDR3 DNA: TGTGCCACCAGCGGAGACACTCGACTTGGGTACACCTTC.

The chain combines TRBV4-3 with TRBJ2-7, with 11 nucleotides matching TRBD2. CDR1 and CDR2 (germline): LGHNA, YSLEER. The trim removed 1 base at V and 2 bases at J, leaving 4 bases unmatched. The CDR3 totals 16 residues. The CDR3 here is CASSQVLAGGPYEQYF. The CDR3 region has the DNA TGCGCCAGCAGCCAAGTGCTAGCGGGAGGTCCCTACGAGCAGTACTTC.

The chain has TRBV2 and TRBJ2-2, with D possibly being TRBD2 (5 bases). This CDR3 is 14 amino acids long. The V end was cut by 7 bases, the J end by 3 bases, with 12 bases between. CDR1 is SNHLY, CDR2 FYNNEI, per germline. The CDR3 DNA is TGTGCCAGCAACCCATTCGGGGACACCGGGGAGCTGTTTTTT. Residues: CASNPFGDTGELFF.

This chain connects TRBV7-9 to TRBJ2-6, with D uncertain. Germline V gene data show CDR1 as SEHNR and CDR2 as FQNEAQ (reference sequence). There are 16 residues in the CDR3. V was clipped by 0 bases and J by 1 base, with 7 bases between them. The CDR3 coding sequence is TGTGCCAGCAGCTTAGCAGGGAAATCTGGGGCCAACGTCCTGACTTTC. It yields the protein CASSLAGKSGANVLTF.

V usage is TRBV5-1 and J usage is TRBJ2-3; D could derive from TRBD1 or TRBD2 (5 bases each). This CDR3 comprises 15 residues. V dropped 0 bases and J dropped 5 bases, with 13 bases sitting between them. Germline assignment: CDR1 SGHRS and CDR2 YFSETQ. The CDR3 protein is CASSLGAGSKDTQYF. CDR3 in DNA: TGCGCCAGCAGCTTGGGGGCAGGGAGTAAAGATACGCAGTATTTT.

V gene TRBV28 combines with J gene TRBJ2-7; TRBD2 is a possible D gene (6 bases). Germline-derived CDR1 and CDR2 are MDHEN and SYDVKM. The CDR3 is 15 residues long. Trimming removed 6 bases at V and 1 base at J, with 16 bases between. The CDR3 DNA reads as TGTGCCAGCAGCCCCAGCGGGCCCTATTCCTACGAGCAGTACTTC. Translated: CASSPSGPYSYEQYF.

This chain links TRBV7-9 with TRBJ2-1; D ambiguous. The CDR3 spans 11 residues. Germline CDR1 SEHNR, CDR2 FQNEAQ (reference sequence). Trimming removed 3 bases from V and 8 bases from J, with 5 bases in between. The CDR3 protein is CASSFTDEQFF. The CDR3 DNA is TGTGCCAGCAGCTTCACGGATGAGCAGTTCTTC. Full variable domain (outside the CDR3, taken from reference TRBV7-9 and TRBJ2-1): DTGVSQNPRHKITKRGQNVTFRCDPISEHNRLYWYRQTLGQGPEFLTYFQNEAQLEKSRLLSDRFSAERPKGSFSTLEIQRTEQGDSAMYLCASSFTDEQFFGPGTRLTVL.

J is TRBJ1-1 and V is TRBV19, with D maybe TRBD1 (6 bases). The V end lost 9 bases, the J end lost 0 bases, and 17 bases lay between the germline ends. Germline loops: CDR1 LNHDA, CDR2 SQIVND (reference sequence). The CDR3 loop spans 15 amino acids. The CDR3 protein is CASHMMGAMNTEAFF. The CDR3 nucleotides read TGTGCCAGCCACATGATGGGGGCCATGAACACTGAAGCTTTCTTT. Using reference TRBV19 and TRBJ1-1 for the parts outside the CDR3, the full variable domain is DGGITQSPKYLFRKEGQNVTLSCEQNLNHDAMYWYRQDPGQGLRLIYYSQIVNDFQKGDIAEGYSVSREKKESFPLTVTSAQKNPTAFYLCASHMMGAMNTEAFFGQGTRLTVV.

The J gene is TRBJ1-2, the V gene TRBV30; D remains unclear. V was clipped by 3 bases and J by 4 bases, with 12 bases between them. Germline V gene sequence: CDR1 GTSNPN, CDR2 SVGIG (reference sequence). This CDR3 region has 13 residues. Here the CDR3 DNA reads TGTGCCTGGAGCGTTACGGGGTCCTATGGCTACACCTTC. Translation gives CAWSVTGSYGYTF.

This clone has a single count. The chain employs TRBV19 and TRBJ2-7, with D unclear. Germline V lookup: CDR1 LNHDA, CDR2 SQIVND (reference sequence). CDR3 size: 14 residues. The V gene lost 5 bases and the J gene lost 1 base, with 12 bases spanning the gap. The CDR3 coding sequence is TGTGCCAGTAGTTCCCAGGCGTTATCCTACGAGCAGTACTTC. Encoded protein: CASSSQALSYEQYF. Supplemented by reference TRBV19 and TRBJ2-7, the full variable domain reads DGGITQSPKYLFRKEGQNVTLSCEQNLNHDAMYWYRQDPGQGLRLIYYSQIVNDFQKGDIAEGYSVSREKKESFPLTVTSAQKNPTAFYLCASSSQALSYEQYFGPGTRLTVT.

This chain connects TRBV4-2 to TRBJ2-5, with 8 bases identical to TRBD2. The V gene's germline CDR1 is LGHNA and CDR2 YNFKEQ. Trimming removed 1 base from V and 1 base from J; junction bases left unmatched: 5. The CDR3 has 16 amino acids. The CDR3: CASSQASGGPQETQYF. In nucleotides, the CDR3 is TGTGCCAGCAGCCAAGCCTCGGGAGGGCCCCAAGAGACCCAGTACTTC.

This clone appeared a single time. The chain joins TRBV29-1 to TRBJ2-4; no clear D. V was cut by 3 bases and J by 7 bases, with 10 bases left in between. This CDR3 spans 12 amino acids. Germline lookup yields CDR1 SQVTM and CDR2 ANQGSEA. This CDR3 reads CSVDTGFNIQYF. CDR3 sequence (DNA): TGCAGCGTTGATACCGGGTTTAACATTCAGTACTTC.

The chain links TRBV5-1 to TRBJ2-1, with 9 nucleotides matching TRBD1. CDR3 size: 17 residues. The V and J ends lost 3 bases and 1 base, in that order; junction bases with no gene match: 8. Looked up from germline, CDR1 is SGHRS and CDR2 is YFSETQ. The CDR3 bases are TGCGCCAGCAGCTCCCAACCGGGACAGGGATCCTACAATGAGCAGTTCTTC. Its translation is CASSSQPGQGSYNEQFF. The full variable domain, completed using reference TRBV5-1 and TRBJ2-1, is KAGVTQTPRYLIKTRGQQVTLSCSPISGHRSVSWYQQTPGQGLQFLFEYFSETQRNKGNFPGRFSGRQFSNSRSEMNVSTLELGDSALYLCASSSQPGQGSYNEQFFGPGTRLTVL.

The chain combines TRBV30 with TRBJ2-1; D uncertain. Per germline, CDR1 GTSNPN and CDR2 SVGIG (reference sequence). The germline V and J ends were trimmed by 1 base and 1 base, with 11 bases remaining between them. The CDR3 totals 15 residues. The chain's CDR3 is CAWSGSGGSYNEQFF. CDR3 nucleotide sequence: TGTGCCTGGAGTGGGAGTGGCGGTTCCTACAATGAGCAGTTCTTC.

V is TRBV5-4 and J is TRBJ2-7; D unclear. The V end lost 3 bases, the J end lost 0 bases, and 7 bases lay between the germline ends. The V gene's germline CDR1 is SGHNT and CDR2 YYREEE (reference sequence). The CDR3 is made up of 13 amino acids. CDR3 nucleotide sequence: TGTGCCAGCAGCTCAACATCCTCCTACGAGCAGTACTTC. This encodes CASSSTSSYEQYF. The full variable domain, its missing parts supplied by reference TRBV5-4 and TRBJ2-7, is ETGVTQSPTHLIKTRGQQVTLRCSSQSGHNTVSWYQQALGQGPQFIFQYYREEENGRGNFPPRFSGLQFPNYSSELNVNALELDDSALYLCASSSTSSYEQYFGPGTRLTVT.

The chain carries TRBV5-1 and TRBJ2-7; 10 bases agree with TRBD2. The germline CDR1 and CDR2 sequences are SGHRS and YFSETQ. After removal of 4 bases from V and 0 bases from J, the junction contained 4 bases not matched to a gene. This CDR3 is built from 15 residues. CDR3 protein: CASSGGTSVSYEQYF. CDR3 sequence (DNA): TGCGCCAGCAGCGGGGGGACTAGCGTCTCCTACGAGCAGTACTTC.

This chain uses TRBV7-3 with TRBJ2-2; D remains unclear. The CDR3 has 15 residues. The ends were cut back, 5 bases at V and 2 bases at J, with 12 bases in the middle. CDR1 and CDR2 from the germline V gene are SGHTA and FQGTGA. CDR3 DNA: TGTGCCAGCAGCCCTGTGAGCGCTAACACCGGGGAGCTGTTTTTT. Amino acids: CASSPVSANTGELFF.

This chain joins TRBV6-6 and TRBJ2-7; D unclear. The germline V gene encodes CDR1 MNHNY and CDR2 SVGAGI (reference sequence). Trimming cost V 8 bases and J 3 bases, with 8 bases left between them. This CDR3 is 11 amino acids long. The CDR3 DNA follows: TGTGCCAGCTCTGGTGGCTACGAGCAGTACTTC. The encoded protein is CASSGGYEQYF.

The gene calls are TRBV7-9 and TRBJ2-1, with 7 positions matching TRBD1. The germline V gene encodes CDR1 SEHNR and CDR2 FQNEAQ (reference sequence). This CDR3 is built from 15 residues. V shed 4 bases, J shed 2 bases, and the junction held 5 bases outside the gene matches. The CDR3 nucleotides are TGTGCCAGCAGCTCTCCCGGGACAGCCTACAATGAGCAGTTCTTC. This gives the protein CASSSPGTAYNEQFF.

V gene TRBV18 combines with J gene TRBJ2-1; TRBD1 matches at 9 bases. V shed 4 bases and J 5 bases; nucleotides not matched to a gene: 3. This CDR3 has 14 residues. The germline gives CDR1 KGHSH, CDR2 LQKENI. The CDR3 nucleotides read TGTGCCAGCTCACGACGGACAGGGGACAATGAGCAGTTCTTC. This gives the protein CASSRRTGDNEQFF. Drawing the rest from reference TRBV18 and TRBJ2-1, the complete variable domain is NAGVMQNPRHLVRRRGQEARLRCSPMKGHSHVYWYRQLPEEGLKFMVYLQKENIIDESGMPKERFSAEFPKEGPSILRIQQVVRGDSAAYFCASSRRTGDNEQFFGPGTRLTVL.

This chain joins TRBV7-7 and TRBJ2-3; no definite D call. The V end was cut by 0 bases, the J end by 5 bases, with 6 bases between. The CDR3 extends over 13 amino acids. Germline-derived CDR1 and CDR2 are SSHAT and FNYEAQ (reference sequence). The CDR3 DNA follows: TGTGCCAGCAGCTTAGCGTGGGGAGATACGCAGTATTTT. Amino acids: CASSLAWGDTQYF.

The CDR3 bases are TGTGCCAGTAGTATACGCCACCAAGAGACCCAGTACTTC. It encodes CASSIRHQETQYF. The V and J genes are TRBV19 and TRBJ2-5, with D uncertain. The CDR3 is 13 residues long. From germline, CDR1 is LNHDA and CDR2 SQIVND (reference sequence). The V gene lost 2 bases and the J gene lost 0 bases, with 4 bases spanning the gap.